A single sample is the source of the 31 T cell receptor beta chains below, sequenced in a study of blood T cell repertoires in COVID-19. Data came from immunoSEQ multiplex PCR; TCRdb stores just in-frame clones and leaves some out. The table lists approximately 100,000 clones, around nine tenths of them singletons, with 6% in the top ten. Specimen: peripheral blood. These TCRs come from a human donor in a cohort sampled during active COVID-19.

This sequence joins TRBV5-4 and TRBJ1-1; 7 bases are a match to TRBD1. The CDR3 sequence is 13 residues long. V shed 4 bases, J shed 5 bases, and the junction held 5 bases outside the gene matches. Germline CDR1 and CDR2: SGHNT and YYREEE (reference sequence). The DNA for the CDR3 is TGTGCCAGCAGCCCCAGGGGGTGGACTGAAGCTTTCTTT. This codes for CASSPRGWTEAFF.

The J gene is TRBJ2-3, the V gene TRBV1; TRBD2, as called in the table, went unchecked against the DNA. TRBV1 is an annotated pseudogene. CDR3 length: 24 residues. This CDR3 is CTSSQATDRGRAASGNAPTDTQYF. CDR3 nucleotides: TGCACCAGCAGCCAAGCGACGGACAGGGGGCGGGCGGCTAGCGGGAACGCTCCCACAGATACGCAGTATTTT.

The chain is built from TRBV4-2 and TRBJ2-7, with 8 nucleotides matching TRBD2. This CDR3 region has 18 residues. CDR1 and CDR2 (germline): LGHNA, YNFKEQ. The trim removed 0 bases at V and 2 bases at J, leaving 12 bases unmatched. The CDR3 region is CASSQDRIAGSLTYEQYF. The CDR3, as DNA: TGTGCCAGCAGCCAAGATCGGATAGCGGGGTCTCTCACCTACGAGCAGTACTTC.

This sequence joins TRBV11-3 and TRBJ2-1, with TRBD1 matching over 7 bases. With V trimmed by 6 bases and J by 7 bases, 6 bases remained unmatched. The CDR3 has 13 amino acids. CDR1 SGHNT and CDR2 YENEEA come from the germline V gene. The CDR3, as DNA: TGTGCCAGCAGGCACTCAGGGGGTAATGAGCAGTTCTTC. Residues: CASRHSGGNEQFF.

The V and J genes are TRBV29-1 and TRBJ2-7, with TRBD1 matching over 7 bases. Germline V gene sequence: CDR1 SQVTM, CDR2 ANQGSEA. This CDR3 region has 14 residues. V was clipped by 7 bases and J by 6 bases; unmatched bases: 15. CDR3 protein: CSAAPGQAKSEQYF. The DNA of the CDR3 is TGCAGCGCTGCGCCCGGACAGGCCAAGTCCGAGCAGTACTTC.

The CDR3 here is CASSLVPQGLSECCVYEQYF. The CDR3 nucleotides are TGTGCCAGCAGCTTAGTACCACAGGGCTTATCAGAATGCTGCGTCTACGAGCAGTACTTC. V usage is TRBV11-3 and J usage is TRBJ2-7, with D perhaps TRBD1 (6 bases). Trimming removed 1 base at V and 3 bases at J, with 28 bases between. Per germline, CDR1 SGHNT and CDR2 YENEEA. This CDR3 spans 20 amino acids.

The rearrangement joins TRBV6-5 to TRBJ2-3; maybe TRBD1 (5 bases). Germline V gives CDR1 MNHEY, CDR2 SVGAGI. The CDR3 runs 12 residues. V lost 6 bases and J lost 7, with 11 bases in between. For the CDR3, the DNA is TGTGCCAGCAGAGATACAGGATATACGCAGTATTTT. Translation gives CASRDTGYTQYF.

The genes are TRBV11-3 and TRBJ2-1, with D unclear. Deletions cut 3 bases from V and 0 bases from J, with 9 bases between. This CDR3 region has 15 residues. The germline V gene encodes CDR1 SGHNT and CDR2 YENEEA. The DNA of the CDR3 is TGTGCCAGCAGCTTTGGCGGAAGCTCCTACAATGAGCAGTTCTTC. Translated: CASSFGGSSYNEQFF.

V gene TRBV6-6 combines with J gene TRBJ2-1, with 12 bases aligning to TRBD2. Germline CDR1 is MNHNY and CDR2 is SVGAGI (reference sequence). With 5 bases clipped from V and 4 bases from J, the junction kept 18 bases outside the gene matches. The CDR3 extends over 20 amino acids. CDR3 DNA sequence: TGTGCCAGCAGTCCTAAAGGACTAGCGGGGTCTAGCACCTTTTACAATGAGCAGTTCTTC. Its translation: CASSPKGLAGSSTFYNEQFF.

J is TRBJ1-4 and V is TRBV27; D gene ambiguous. There are 16 residues in the CDR3. The germline V gene has CDR1 MNHEY and CDR2 SMNVEV (reference sequence). The germline V and J ends were trimmed by 7 bases and 6 bases, with 21 bases remaining between them. For the CDR3, the DNA is TGTGCCAGCATTCCTACGGCAGCAGGTCCGGATGAAAAACTGTTTTTT. This codes for CASIPTAAGPDEKLFF.

J is TRBJ1-3 and V is TRBV29-1, with unresolved D. The germline CDR1 and CDR2 sequences are SQVTM and ANQGSEA. The CDR3 loop spans 18 amino acids. Deletions cut 3 bases from V and 0 bases from J, with 21 bases between. CDR3 protein: CSVETLRIGADSGNTIYF. The CDR3 DNA reads TGCAGCGTTGAGACGTTACGGATCGGTGCGGACTCTGGAAACACCATATATTTT.

The chain is built from TRBV15 and TRBJ2-7, with D perhaps TRBD2 (6 bases). CDR1 is LNHNV, CDR2 YYDKDF, per germline (reference sequence). Trimming cost V 5 bases and J 7 bases, with 15 bases left between them. This CDR3 has 13 amino acids. Here the CDR3 DNA reads TGTGCCACCAGCGGTGATTGGGGGAGGGAGCAGTACTTC. This translates into CATSGDWGREQYF.

Details on this clone: The DNA is omitted, as the CDR3 cannot be located on it reliably, and the CDR3 follows TCRdb's listing. The rearrangement links TRBV7-9 to TRBJ1-1; the table's D call, TRBD1, has no DNA check behind it. Germline CDR1 and CDR2: SEHNR and FQNEAQ (reference sequence). 12 amino acids form the CDR3, both terminal residues included. Here the CDR3 reads CASSLVGGGATF.

In its sample, this clone was seen once. The V gene is TRBV9, the J gene TRBJ1-2, with TRBD1 identical over 7 bases. Germline lookup yields CDR1 SGDLS and CDR2 YYNGEE. Losses at the gene ends were 1 base for V and 8 bases for J; bases not matched to a gene: 5. The CDR3 consists of 13 residues. CDR3 DNA: TGTGCCAGCAGCGTATCCGGGACAGAAGGCTACACCTTC. Translated, it gives CASSVSGTEGYTF.

The chain combines TRBV6-6 with TRBJ2-7, with 9 bases identical to TRBD2. Germline CDR1 and CDR2: MNHNY and SVGAGI (reference sequence). There are 16 residues in the CDR3. Trimming removed 2 bases from V and 0 bases from J; junction bases left unmatched: 5. The CDR3 bases are TGTGCCAGCAGTTACCCTGGACTAGCGAGCTCCTACGAGCAGTACTTC. It is translated as CASSYPGLASSYEQYF.

This clone was recorded once. The V and J genes are TRBV7-2 and TRBJ1-6; 7 nucleotides agree with TRBD1. Germline CDR1 SGHTA, CDR2 FQGNSA. The CDR3 is 17 amino acids. Trimming at V came to 5 bases and at J to 10 bases, leaving 17 bases not matched to a gene. CDR3 bases: TGTGCCAGCAGCCCCGGAAAGGGACAGCTTCGGGGCTCACCCCTCCACTTT. As protein: CASSPGKGQLRGSPLHF.

This clone was observed once. The CDR3 DNA sequence: TGTGCCAGTAGGCTAGACAGGGGACCCACTGAAGCTTTCTTT. It codes for CASRLDRGPTEAFF. This chain uses TRBV19 with TRBJ1-1, with 8 bases fitting TRBD1. V lost 6 bases, J lost 4 bases, and 7 bases stayed unmatched. The CDR3 loop spans 14 amino acids. The germline V gene encodes CDR1 LNHDA and CDR2 SQIVND (reference sequence). The entire variable domain, with the rest obtained from reference TRBV19 and TRBJ1-1, is as follows: DGGITQSPKYLFRKEGQNVTLSCEQNLNHDAMYWYRQDPGQGLRLIYYSQIVNDFQKGDIAEGYSVSREKKESFPLTVTSAQKNPTAFYLCASRLDRGPTEAFFGQGTRLTVV.

This chain uses TRBV7-2 with TRBJ2-1, with D perhaps TRBD2 (5 bases). CDR1 SGHTA and CDR2 FQGNSA come from the germline V gene. Trimming removed 8 bases at V and 6 bases at J, with 17 bases between. The CDR3 spans 14 residues. The CDR3 DNA is TGTGCCAGCGGCGTTAGGACTGCGATCAATGAGCAGTTCTTC. Encoded protein: CASGVRTAINEQFF.

The chain employs TRBV28 and TRBJ2-7; D may be TRBD1 (6 bases). This CDR3 comprises 15 residues. V dropped 3 bases and J dropped 1 base, with 13 bases sitting between them. Germline-derived CDR1 and CDR2 are MDHEN and SYDVKM. CDR3 amino acids: CASSFVGTLSYEQYF. The DNA for the CDR3 is TGTGCCAGCAGTTTTGTGGGGACACTATCCTACGAGCAGTACTTC.

The chain joins TRBV6-5 to TRBJ2-1; 11 bases map to TRBD1. V shed 2 bases and J 5 bases; nucleotides not matched to a gene: 2. CDR1 MNHEY and CDR2 SVGAGI come from the germline V gene. This CDR3 has 15 residues. DNA of the CDR3: TGTGCCAGCAGTTACGGGGACAGGGGGGACAATGAGCAGTTCTTC. It codes for CASSYGDRGDNEQFF.

The chain joins TRBV6-2 or TRBV6-3 to TRBJ1-5, with a weak D call TRBD1 (6 bases). Germline V CDR1 and CDR2: MNHEY, SVGEGT. This CDR3 contains 15 residues. V lost 3 bases to trimming and J lost 1 base, with 10 bases between them. CDR3 loop: CASSYGTTSNQPQHF. The CDR3 DNA reads as TGTGCCAGCAGTTATGGGACAACCAGCAATCAGCCCCAGCATTTT.

The CDR3 DNA reads TGCGCCAGCAGTCAATGGGGGGTTGTCGCAACTAATGAAAAACTGTTTTTT. It is translated as CASSQWGVVATNEKLFF. V and J are TRBV23-1 and TRBJ1-4, with D perhaps TRBD1 (5 bases). TRBV23-1 is classed as an ORF, of uncertain function. V was pared by 1 base and J by 0 bases, with 12 bases between. This CDR3 spans 17 amino acids.

This sequence joins TRBV9 and TRBJ1-1, with 9 bases matching TRBD1. The germline V gene encodes CDR1 SGDLS and CDR2 YYNGEE. This CDR3 comprises 15 residues. The V gene end was trimmed by 3 bases and the J gene end by 5 bases; junction bases not matched to a gene: 8. The CDR3 loop is CASSAPDRGRTEAFF. CDR3 DNA: TGTGCCAGCAGCGCCCCGGACAGGGGTCGGACTGAAGCTTTCTTT.

The chain links TRBV27 to TRBJ2-4, with TRBD2 matching 15 bases. V shed 5 bases and J 0 bases; nucleotides not matched to a gene: 11. Per germline, CDR1 MNHEY and CDR2 SMNVEV (reference sequence). CDR3 length equals 20 residues. The CDR3 region has the DNA TGTGCCAGCAGTCCCCGGACTAGCGGGAGGGCCGGGGGAGCCAAAAACATTCAGTACTTC. As protein: CASSPRTSGRAGGAKNIQYF.

This chain connects TRBV2 to TRBJ2-5; weak D call: TRBD1 (5 bases). V was pared by 6 bases and J by 2 bases, with 10 bases between. Germline lookup yields CDR1 SNHLY and CDR2 FYNNEI. The CDR3 sequence is 13 residues long. The CDR3 DNA reads TGTGCCAGCAGCCATCGACAGCAAGAGACCCAGTACTTC. This translates into CASSHRQQETQYF.

The CDR3 is CASSTGQGIISLSGANVLTF. The CDR3 nucleotides are TGCGCCAGCAGCACGGGACAGGGGATTATATCTCTCTCTGGGGCCAACGTCCTGACTTTC. The rearrangement uses TRBV5-1 and TRBJ2-6; 10 nucleotides line up with TRBD1. The CDR3 contains 20 residues. Per germline, CDR1 SGHRS and CDR2 YFSETQ. V was clipped by 4 bases and J by 0 bases; unmatched bases: 13.

The J gene is TRBJ1-2, the V gene TRBV7-9; 12 bases are shared with TRBD1. Losses at the gene ends were 5 bases for V and 8 bases for J; bases not matched to a gene: 9. The V gene's germline CDR1 is SEHNR and CDR2 FQNEAQ (reference sequence). The CDR3 has 15 residues. The CDR3 nucleotides are TGTGCCAGCAGCGAGACGGGACAGGGGGCGCGGGGCTACACCTTC. The encoded protein is CASSETGQGARGYTF.

The V and J genes are TRBV6-5 and TRBJ1-1, with TRBD1 identical over 10 bases. Germline V CDR1 and CDR2: MNHEY, SVGAGI. J lost 5 bases, V lost 2 bases, and 2 bases had no gene match. The CDR3 runs to 14 residues. The CDR3 DNA reads TGTGCCAGCAGTTACACGGGACAGGGGACTGAAGCTTTCTTT. This gives the protein CASSYTGQGTEAFF.

The chain has TRBV27 and TRBJ2-5; 7 bases are shared with TRBD2. This CDR3 has 12 residues. Germline CDR1 is MNHEY and CDR2 is SMNVEV (reference sequence). Trimming cost V 2 bases and J 11 bases; bases outside gene matches: 5. The CDR3 loop is CASSLAGREQYF. The CDR3 DNA sequence: TGTGCCAGCAGTTTAGCAGGGAGGGAGCAGTACTTC.

Here the CDR3 reads CASSLRSGRKVYGYTF. Written as DNA, the CDR3 is TGTGCCAGCAGCTTGAGATCTGGCAGGAAAGTCTATGGCTACACCTTC. The chain joins TRBV7-9 to TRBJ1-2; no reliable D call. The CDR3 sequence is 16 residues long. Per germline, CDR1 SEHNR and CDR2 FQNEAQ (reference sequence). Trimming took 3 bases from V and 4 from J, leaving 18 bases between them.

This clone is a singleton in its sample. The chain couples TRBV24-1 to TRBJ2-2; the D gene is possibly TRBD2 (6 bases). The germline V gene has CDR1 KGHDR and CDR2 SFDVKD. Deletions cut 3 bases from V and 3 bases from J, with 10 bases between. This CDR3 has 15 amino acids. CDR3 protein: CATSDVTRDTGELFF. Here the CDR3 DNA reads TGTGCCACCAGTGATGTGACTAGGGACACCGGGGAGCTGTTTTTT.